A selection of T cell receptor beta chains follows, all from one sample in a study of T cell clones after liver transplantation. The method was immunoSEQ multiplex PCR; TCRdb's version includes in-frame clones alone and lacks a portion of them. The sample consists of around 70,000 clones, around 92% of them appearing once. Sequences were derived from CD4+ T cells from blood, sampled nearly 26 months after liver transplant. The receptors were gathered from a human patient who received a liver transplant. The graft donor may account for some of the T cells. CDR3s leave out the opening cysteine and the closing phenylalanine or tryptophan. Each record gives: V gene, J gene, CDR3 protein.

v_call: TRBV15
j_call: TRBJ2-2
cdr3_aa: ATSTGTGATGELF

v_call: TRBV19
j_call: TRBJ1-2
cdr3_aa: ASSIRTYGYT

v_call: TRBV28
j_call: TRBJ2-1
cdr3_aa: ASSSPGLEREQF

v_call: TRBV6-5
j_call: TRBJ2-7
cdr3_aa: ASLRLGSYEQY

v_call: TRBV6-5
j_call: TRBJ1-5
cdr3_aa: ASSYQGAQGQPQH

v_call: TRBV6-1
j_call: TRBJ1-2
cdr3_aa: ASSASTGAGYGYT

v_call: TRBV5-1
j_call: TRBJ2-1
cdr3_aa: ASSLFQGDNEQF

v_call: TRBV19
j_call: TRBJ2-2
cdr3_aa: ASTPDRGKAGELF

v_call: TRBV27
j_call: TRBJ1-1
cdr3_aa: ASSIIRGRTEAF

v_call: TRBV5-1
j_call: TRBJ1-2
cdr3_aa: ASSPLDRAGYT

v_call: TRBV18
j_call: TRBJ2-7
cdr3_aa: ASSPGQGAYEQY

v_call: TRBV19
j_call: TRBJ2-3
cdr3_aa: ATYRDSNTDTQY

v_call: TRBV19
j_call: TRBJ1-2
cdr3_aa: ASSIPRLSGLNYGYT

v_call: TRBV5-1
j_call: TRBJ2-1
cdr3_aa: ASSLSNEQF

v_call: TRBV5-1
j_call: TRBJ2-7
cdr3_aa: ASSARESSYEQY

v_call: TRBV11-3
j_call: TRBJ2-7
cdr3_aa: ASSSTRVTYEQY

v_call: TRBV27
j_call: TRBJ2-1
cdr3_aa: ASSLYSGRINEQF

v_call: TRBV28
j_call: TRBJ1-2
cdr3_aa: ASSAEYGYT

v_call: TRBV7-3
j_call: TRBJ2-5
cdr3_aa: ASSLTPGLQETQY

v_call: TRBV9
j_call: TRBJ2-2
cdr3_aa: ASSVVPSGGGELF

v_call: TRBV7-7
j_call: TRBJ1-3
cdr3_aa: ASSPSGGGGPGNTIY

v_call: TRBV11-2
j_call: TRBJ2-5
cdr3_aa: ASSLGSGTEQETQY

v_call: TRBV18
j_call: TRBJ1-5
cdr3_aa: ASSPPGGQPQH

v_call: TRBV5-4
j_call: TRBJ1-1
cdr3_aa: ASSKNGRGNTEAF

v_call: TRBV5-1
j_call: TRBJ2-1
cdr3_aa: ASSILAGAGNEQF

v_call: TRBV27
j_call: TRBJ2-1
cdr3_aa: ASRWTGRSSYNEQF

v_call: TRBV15
j_call: TRBJ2-7
cdr3_aa: ATSRGTGISYEQY

v_call: TRBV25-1
j_call: TRBJ2-7
cdr3_aa: ASQGLIYEQY

v_call: TRBV11-2
j_call: TRBJ2-7
cdr3_aa: ASSRTSANYEQY

v_call: TRBV10-3
j_call: TRBJ2-1
cdr3_aa: AITSGRVGDEQF

v_call: TRBV29-1
j_call: TRBJ1-2
cdr3_aa: SVEPTGFYGYT

v_call: TRBV9
j_call: TRBJ1-4
cdr3_aa: ASSAGGPGEANEKLF

v_call: TRBV13
j_call: TRBJ2-3
cdr3_aa: ASSLGLTSTNPDTQY

v_call: TRBV28
j_call: TRBJ1-2
cdr3_aa: ASSLPTGLSYGYT

v_call: TRBV30
j_call: TRBJ2-3
cdr3_aa: AWGQGTFSGQDTQY

v_call: TRBV25-1
j_call: TRBJ1-4
cdr3_aa: ASSDPRGVNEKLF

v_call: TRBV5-1
j_call: TRBJ2-1
cdr3_aa: ASSLGTSGIYNEQF

v_call: TRBV19
j_call: TRBJ1-2
cdr3_aa: ATLGQGGYGYT